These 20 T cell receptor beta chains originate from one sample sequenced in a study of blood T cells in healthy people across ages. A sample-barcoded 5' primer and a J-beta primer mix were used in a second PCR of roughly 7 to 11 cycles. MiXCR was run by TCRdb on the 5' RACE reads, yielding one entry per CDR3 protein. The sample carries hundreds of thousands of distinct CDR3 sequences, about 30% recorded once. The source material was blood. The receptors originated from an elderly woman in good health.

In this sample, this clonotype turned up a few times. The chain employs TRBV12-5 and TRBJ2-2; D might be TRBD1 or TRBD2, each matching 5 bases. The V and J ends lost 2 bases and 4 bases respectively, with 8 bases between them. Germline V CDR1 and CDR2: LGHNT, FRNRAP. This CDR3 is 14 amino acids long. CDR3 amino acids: CASGLIGTTGELFF. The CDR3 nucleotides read TGTGCTAGTGGTTTGATCGGGACCACCGGGGAGCTGTTTTTT.

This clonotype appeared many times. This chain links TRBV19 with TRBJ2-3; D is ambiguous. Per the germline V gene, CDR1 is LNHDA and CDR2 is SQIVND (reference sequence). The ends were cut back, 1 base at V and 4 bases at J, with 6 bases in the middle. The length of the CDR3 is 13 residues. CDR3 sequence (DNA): TGTGCCAGTAGTATAGGCAGCTCAGATACGCAGTATTTT. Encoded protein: CASSIGSSDTQYF.

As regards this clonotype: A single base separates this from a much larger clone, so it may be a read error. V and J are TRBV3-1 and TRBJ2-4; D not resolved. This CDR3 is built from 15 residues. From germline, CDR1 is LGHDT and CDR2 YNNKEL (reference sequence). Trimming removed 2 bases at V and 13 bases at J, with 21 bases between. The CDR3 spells CASSQRVLRTNEQYF. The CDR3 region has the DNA TGTGCCAGCAGCCAACGGGTCCTCCGCACCAATGAGCAGTACTTC. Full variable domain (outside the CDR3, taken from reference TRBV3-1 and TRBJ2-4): DTAVSQTPKYLVTQMGNDKSIKCEQNLGHDTMYWYKQDSKKFLKIMFSYNNKELIINETVPNRFSPKSPDKAHLNLHINSLELGDSAVYFCASSQRVLRTNEQYFGAGTRLSVL.

CDR3: CASRNTRLAGGRYEQYF. CDR3 in DNA: TGTGCCAGCAGAAATACTCGACTAGCGGGAGGGCGCTACGAGCAGTACTTC. J is TRBJ2-7 and V is TRBV6-2 or TRBV6-3, with 14 bases aligning to TRBD2. V lost 6 bases and J lost 3; bases outside the gene matches: 10. The CDR3 contains 17 residues. The germline V gene encodes CDR1 MNHEY and CDR2 SVGEGT.

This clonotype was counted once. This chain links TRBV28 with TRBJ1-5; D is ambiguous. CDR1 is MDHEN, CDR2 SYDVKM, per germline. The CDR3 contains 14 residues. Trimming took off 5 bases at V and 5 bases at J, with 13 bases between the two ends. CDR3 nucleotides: TGTGCCAGCAGTGTGGAAGTCCGATATCAGCCCCAGCATTTT. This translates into CASSVEVRYQPQHF.

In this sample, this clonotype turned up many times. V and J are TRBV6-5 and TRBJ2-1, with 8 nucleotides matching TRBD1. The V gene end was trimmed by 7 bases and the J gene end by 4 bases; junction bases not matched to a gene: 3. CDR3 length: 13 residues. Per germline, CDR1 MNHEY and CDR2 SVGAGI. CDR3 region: CASTRTGYNEQFF. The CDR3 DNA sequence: TGTGCCAGCACTAGGACAGGGTACAATGAGCAGTTCTTC.

CDR3 region: CASNSPAAGTSVNTQYF. In DNA form, the CDR3 reads TGTGCCAGCAACTCGCCCGCGGCCGGGACTAGCGTGAATACGCAGTATTTT. The rearrangement links TRBV3-1 to TRBJ2-3; TRBD2 matches 10 bases. This CDR3 is built from 17 residues. Germline-derived CDR1 and CDR2 are LGHDT and YNNKEL (reference sequence). Losses at the gene ends were 7 bases for V and 7 bases for J; bases not matched to a gene: 17.

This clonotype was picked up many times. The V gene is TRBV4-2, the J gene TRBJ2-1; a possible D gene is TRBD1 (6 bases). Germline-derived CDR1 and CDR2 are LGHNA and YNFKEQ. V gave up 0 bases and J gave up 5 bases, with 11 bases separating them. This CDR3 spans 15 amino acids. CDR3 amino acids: CASSQDWAGDNEQFF. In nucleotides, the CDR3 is TGTGCCAGCAGCCAAGATTGGGCAGGGGACAATGAGCAGTTCTTC.

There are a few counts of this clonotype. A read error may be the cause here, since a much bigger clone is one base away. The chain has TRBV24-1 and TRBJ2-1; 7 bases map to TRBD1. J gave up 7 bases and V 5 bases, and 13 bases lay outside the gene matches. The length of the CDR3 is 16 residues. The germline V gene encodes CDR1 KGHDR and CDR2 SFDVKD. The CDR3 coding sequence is TGTGCCACCAGTGGTTTCAAGACAGGGATGCGGAATGAGCAGTTCTTC. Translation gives CATSGFKTGMRNEQFF.

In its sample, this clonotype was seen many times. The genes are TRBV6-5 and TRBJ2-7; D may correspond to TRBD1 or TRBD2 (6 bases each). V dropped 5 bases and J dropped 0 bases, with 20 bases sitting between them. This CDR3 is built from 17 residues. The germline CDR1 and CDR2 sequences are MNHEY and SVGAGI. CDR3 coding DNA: TGTGCCAGCAGTCGCGGGACACGGGCGTTCGGCTCCTACGAGCAGTACTTC. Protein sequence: CASSRGTRAFGSYEQYF.

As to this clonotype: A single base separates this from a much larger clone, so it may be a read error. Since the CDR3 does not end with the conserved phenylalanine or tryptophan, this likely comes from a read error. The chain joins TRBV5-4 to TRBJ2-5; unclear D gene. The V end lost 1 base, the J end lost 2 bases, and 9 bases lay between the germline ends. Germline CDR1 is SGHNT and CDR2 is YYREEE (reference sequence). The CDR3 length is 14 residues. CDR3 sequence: CASSLRAAQETQYC. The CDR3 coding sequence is TGTGCCAGCAGCTTGCGGGCAGCACAAGAGACCCAGTACTGC.

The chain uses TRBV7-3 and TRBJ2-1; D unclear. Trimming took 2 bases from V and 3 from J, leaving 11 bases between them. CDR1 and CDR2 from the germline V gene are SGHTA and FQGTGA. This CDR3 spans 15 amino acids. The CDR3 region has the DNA TGTGCCAGCAGCTTACCAGAGACGGACTACAATGAGCAGTTCTTC. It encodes CASSLPETDYNEQFF.

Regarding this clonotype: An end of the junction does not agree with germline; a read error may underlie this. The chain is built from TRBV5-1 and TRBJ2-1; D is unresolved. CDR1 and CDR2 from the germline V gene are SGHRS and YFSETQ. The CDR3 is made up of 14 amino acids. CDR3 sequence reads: CASSLAQAYIEQFF. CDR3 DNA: TGCGCCAGCAGCTTGGCCCAGGCATACATTGAGCAGTTCTTC.

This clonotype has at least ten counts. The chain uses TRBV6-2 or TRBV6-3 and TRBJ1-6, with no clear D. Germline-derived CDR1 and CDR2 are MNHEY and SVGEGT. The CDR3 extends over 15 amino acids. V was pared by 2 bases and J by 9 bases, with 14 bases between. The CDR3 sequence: CASSYLRGPGSPLHF. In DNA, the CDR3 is TGTGCCAGCAGTTACCTCCGAGGGCCCGGTTCACCCCTCCACTTT.

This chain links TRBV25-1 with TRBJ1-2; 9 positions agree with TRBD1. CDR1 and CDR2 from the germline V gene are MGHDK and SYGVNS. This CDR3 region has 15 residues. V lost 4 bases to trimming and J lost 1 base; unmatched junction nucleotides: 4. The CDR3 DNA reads TGTGCCAGCAGTGTTGACAGGGGGTATAACTATGGCTACACCTTC. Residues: CASSVDRGYNYGYTF.

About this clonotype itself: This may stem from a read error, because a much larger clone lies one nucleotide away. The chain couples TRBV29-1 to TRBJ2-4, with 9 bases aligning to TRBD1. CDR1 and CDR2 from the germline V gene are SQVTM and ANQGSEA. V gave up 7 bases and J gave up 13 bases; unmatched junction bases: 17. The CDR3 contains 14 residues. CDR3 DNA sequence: TGCAGCGCCAGCGGCTGGGACAGGGCCTACGTGCAGTACTTC. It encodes CSASGWDRAYVQYF. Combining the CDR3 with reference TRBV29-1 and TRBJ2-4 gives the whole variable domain SAVISQKPSRDICQRGTSLTIQCQVDSQVTMMFWYRQQPGQSLTLIATANQGSEATYESGFVIDKFPISRPNLTFSTLTVSNMSPEDSSIYLCSASGWDRAYVQYFGAGTRLSVL.

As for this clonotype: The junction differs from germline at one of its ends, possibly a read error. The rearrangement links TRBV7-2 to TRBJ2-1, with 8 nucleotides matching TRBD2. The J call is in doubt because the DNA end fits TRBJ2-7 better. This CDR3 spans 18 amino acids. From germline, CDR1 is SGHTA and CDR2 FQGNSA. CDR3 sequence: CAGSLDSGTRTTYNEQYF. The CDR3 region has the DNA TGTGCCGGCAGCTTAGATAGCGGGACTCGCACTACCTACAATGAGCAGTACTTC.

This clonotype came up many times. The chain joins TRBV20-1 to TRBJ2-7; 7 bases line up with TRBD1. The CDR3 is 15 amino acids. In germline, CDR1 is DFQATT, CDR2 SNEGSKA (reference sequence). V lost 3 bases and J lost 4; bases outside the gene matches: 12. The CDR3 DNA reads TGCAGTGCTAGCACCTACACGGGACAGAATTACGAGCAGTACTTC. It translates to CSASTYTGQNYEQYF.

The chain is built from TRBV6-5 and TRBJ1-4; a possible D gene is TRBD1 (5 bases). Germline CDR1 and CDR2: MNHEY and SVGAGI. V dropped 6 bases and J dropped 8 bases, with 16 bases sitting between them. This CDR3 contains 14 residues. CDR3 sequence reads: CASRSGAVREKLFF. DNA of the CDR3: TGTGCCAGCAGAAGTGGGGCCGTAAGGGAAAAACTGTTTTTT.

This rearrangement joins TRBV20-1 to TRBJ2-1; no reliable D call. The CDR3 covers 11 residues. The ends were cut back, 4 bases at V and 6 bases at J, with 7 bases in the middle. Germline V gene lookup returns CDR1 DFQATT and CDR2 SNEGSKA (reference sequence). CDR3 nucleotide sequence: TGCAGTGCTACGGAATGCAATGAGCAGTTCTTC. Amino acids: CSATECNEQFF.